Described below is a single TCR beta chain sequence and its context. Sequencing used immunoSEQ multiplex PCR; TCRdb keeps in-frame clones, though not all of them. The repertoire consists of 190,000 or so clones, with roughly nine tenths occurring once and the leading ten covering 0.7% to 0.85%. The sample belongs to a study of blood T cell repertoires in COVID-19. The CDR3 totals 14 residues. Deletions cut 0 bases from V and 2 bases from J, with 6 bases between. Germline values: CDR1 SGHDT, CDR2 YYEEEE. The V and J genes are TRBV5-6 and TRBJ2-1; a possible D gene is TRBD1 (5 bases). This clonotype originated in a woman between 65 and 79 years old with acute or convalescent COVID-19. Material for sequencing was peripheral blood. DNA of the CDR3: TGTGCCAGCAGCTTGGGGGGCCCCTACAATGAGCAGTTCTTC. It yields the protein CASSLGGPYNEQFF.